The sequence of this TCR beta chain was determined in a study of T cells in women clearing cervical HPV infection (dated by TCRdb to between 2017 and 2018). For the wider study: The cases were approximately 23 women with histologically confirmed HPV16-related CIN3 or worse, and 2 of those women had invasive cancers. In the parent cohort, around 10,000 women aged 18 or older were enrolled in Guanacaste, Costa Rica, during about 1992 to 1994 and then followed for approximately 7 years. The exploratory proof-of-principle case-control study was nested within the Guanacaste HPV Natural History Study in Costa Rica and compared TCR repertoires across cervical HPV16 outcomes. Quality controls consisted of five blinded duplicates per group, for a total of some 60 samples made up of around 50 participants and around ten replicates. Controls were some 26 women whose single incident HPV16 infection cleared within 12 months without precancer or cancer developing. Among cases, blood sampling occurred a median of 149 days after lesion detection, with an interquartile range of roughly 85 to 220 days. Since only a few of the women had HLA typing available, the possibility that HLA type was acting as a confounder could not be ruled out. Median age was 34 years in cases versus approximately 37 in controls, and baseline characteristics did not differ significantly. Cases were matched to controls by age within five years and by the year the sample was collected. Blood from cases was drawn at the visit where the lesion was first identified, while blood from controls was drawn once the infection was no longer detected. The investigation overall reported the following: Because of the cross-sectional design, the study could not determine whether the associations came before infection or resulted from infection, and neither effector/memory subsets nor HPV-specific T cells were isolated. Cases had lower TRBV6-7 relative abundance than controls (about 0.1% versus 0.15%; Bonferroni P = 0.0008). Random forest classifiers combining richness and V gene abundances distinguished cases from controls with an estimated AUC of 0.83. Significantly higher TCR repertoire richness was observed in CIN3+ cases than in controls across sequencing depths, whereas no difference in evenness was found. Because the number of T cells in each sample was unknown, differences in richness could reflect differing T-cell content rather than repertoire biology.

About this clone itself: No antigen is known for it. The missing CDR3 end, 3 residues past where the read stops, is filled in from the germline J gene.

Every participant had a single incident cervical HPV16 infection, and prevalent HPV16 infections were excluded. Cervical HPV DNA was detected by MY09/MY11 PCR, and genotyping was performed by dot-blot hybridization. Fifteen mL of heparinized blood were centrifuged, and the buffy coat was aliquoted, frozen at -30°C, then stored at -80°C. QIAGEN kits were used to extract genomic DNA from the buffy coat specimens. Using the immunoSEQ assay, multiplex PCR amplified TCR beta CDR3 regions from an average of 1200 ng of genomic DNA per sample. To correct primer bias, the assay used a complete synthetic TCR repertoire to set an amplification baseline. The amplicons were sequenced on the Illumina platform. The paper's processing steps were these. Sequences were error-corrected by clustering with frequency ratios and a modified nearest-neighbor algorithm and were then analyzed in the immunoSEQ Analyzer with IMGT gene definitions. At each rarefaction depth, TCR richness and evenness were averaged across 20 rarefaction repeats, and samples with fewer sequences than that depth were excluded. Relative abundances of V, D and J genes were compared between groups using Wilcoxon rank sum tests, with FDR correction applied. In the blinded duplicates, the intraclass correlation was around 96% for TCR richness and averaged about 80% across more than 65 gene segments. TCRdb obtained this table from immuneACCESS and retained in-frame rearrangements with V and J assigned. These tables miss some clones; where compared with another copy, unresolved V genes account for less than half of the shortfall, and the remainder is unexplained. That table supplies the V and J calls and clone size; D and trimming were determined from the DNA. The sample's records list about 22,000 clones. The ten largest clonotypes hold less than 6% of the sample.

V lost 5 bases and J lost 3 bases; the stretch between them is 5 bases long. Taken from cysteine to phenylalanine, the CDR3 has 11 residues. The 24 bases shown cover part of the CDR3, and their frame starts at base 1. The germline V gene (reference sequence) supplies CDR1 DFQATT and CDR2 SNEGSKA. The source material was blood buffy coat. This clonotype was obtained from a woman aged 18-70 years with a cervical HPV16 infection that either progressed to CIN3+ or cleared (not recorded which). This receptor chain uses TRBV20-1 and TRBJ2-1; the D gene assignment is ambiguous. The CDR3 bases that were read are TGCAGTGCTCCACACTACAATGAG. Its protein is CSAPHYNE. The CDR3, in full, reads CSAPHYNEQFF.